These T cell receptor beta chains were read from a single sample in a study of shared clonotypes between healthy human individuals. Generated by immunoSEQ multiplex PCR, the TCRdb table keeps only in-frame clones and is missing some. The data contain about 2.4 million clones, roughly 93% of them singletons. The sample consisted of naive CD4+ T cells from PBMCs. The receptors here all came from a man between 18 and 35 years old in good health. Some clones in this sample may be carry-over from other donors' samples. Each CDR3 is given with its conserved first and last residue. Each record gives: V gene, D gene, clone size, J gene, CDR3 protein, CDR3 DNA. The D gene is left open where the match is weak. Rows give clone size only sometimes, using once, few, many, or a class for an expanded clone.

>TRBV23-1|.|once|TRBJ1-1
CVRFATPGTEAFF
TGCGTCCGATTCGCAACCCCGGGCACTGAAGCTTTCTTT
>TRBV5-4|.|.|TRBJ1-2
CASSQEEIGYTF
TGTGCCAGCAGCCAGGAGGAGATTGGCTACACCTTC
>TRBV28|.|.|TRBJ2-4
CASSPAGRQGRGTKNIQYF
TGTGCCAGCAGCCCAGCAGGTCGACAGGGGAGGGGAACCAAAAACATTCAGTACTTC
>TRBV27|TRBD1|.|TRBJ2-7
CASSSSGGAVYEQYF
TGTGCCAGCAGTTCTTCAGGGGGCGCGGTCTACGAGCAGTACTTC
>TRBV19|.|.|TRBJ1-1
CASMLVGGGTEAFF
TGTGCCAGTATGTTAGTGGGAGGGGGAACTGAAGCTTTCTTT
>TRBV5-6|.|.|TRBJ2-7
CASSSGPFSSYEQYF
TGTGCCAGCAGCTCGGGCCCCTTTTCCTCCTACGAGCAGTACTTC
>TRBV5-1|.|.|TRBJ2-1
CASSSDRSSYNEQFF
TGCGCCAGCAGCTCGGACCGAAGCTCCTACAATGAGCAGTTCTTC
>TRBV5-1|.|.|TRBJ2-5
CASSGGSGETQYF
TGCGCCAGCAGCGGGGGCTCCGGGGAGACCCAGTACTTC
>TRBV19|.|.|TRBJ2-3
CASKGYGTDTQYF
TGTGCCAGTAAGGGATATGGCACAGATACGCAGTATTTT
>TRBV6-5|.|.|TRBJ2-7
CASSYNRDTYEQYF
TGTGCCAGCAGTTATAATCGGGACACCTACGAGCAGTACTTC
>TRBV28|.|.|TRBJ2-1
CASSLVGGYNEQFF
TGTGCCAGCAGTTTGGTCGGCGGCTACAATGAGCAGTTCTTC
>TRBV5-1|.|.|TRBJ2-7
CASTSGFGEQYF
TGCGCCAGCACCTCAGGGTTCGGCGAGCAGTACTTC
>TRBV30|.|few|TRBJ1-1
CAWSVSENTEAFF
TGTGCCTGGAGTGTGAGTGAGAACACTGAAGCTTTCTTT
>TRBV28|.|.|TRBJ1-5
CASSPYFDRTGDQPQHF
TGTGCCAGCAGTCCCTATTTCGACAGGACGGGGGATCAGCCCCAGCATTTT
>TRBV6-1|.|.|TRBJ2-5
CASSEYNQETQYF
TGTGCCAGCAGTGAGTATAACCAAGAGACCCAGTACTTC
>TRBV2|.|.|TRBJ2-7
CASSEARQSGRNGEQYF
TGTGCCAGCAGTGAAGCACGCCAATCGGGTCGGAACGGCGAGCAGTACTTC
>TRBV14|.|once|TRBJ2-1
CASSRSGIRSYNEQFF
TGTGCCAGCAGCAGATCTGGGATCCGCTCCTACAATGAGCAGTTCTTC
>TRBV6-1|.|.|TRBJ2-1
CASSSGGEQFF
TGTGCCAGCAGTTCAGGAGGTGAGCAGTTCTTC
>TRBV14|.|.|TRBJ2-1
CASSQDLWDGGWYEQFF
TGTGCCAGCAGCCAAGATCTCTGGGACGGCGGGTGGTACGAGCAGTTCTTC
>TRBV5-6|.|.|TRBJ2-3
CASSKPTHPSDTDTQYF
TGTGCCAGCAGCAAACCCACCCACCCCTCCGACACAGATACGCAGTATTTT
>TRBV19|.|.|TRBJ2-5
CASSIHLGAGETQYF
TGTGCCAGTAGTATACACCTCGGGGCGGGGGAGACCCAGTACTTC
>TRBV28|.|.|TRBJ2-7
CASSLRQVYEQYF
TGTGCCAGCAGTTTACGACAGGTCTACGAGCAGTACTTC
>TRBV28|.|.|TRBJ1-5
CATGGHGVSNQPQHF
TGTGCCACCGGGGGACACGGGGTTAGCAATCAGCCCCAGCATTTT
>TRBV6-5|.|.|TRBJ1-1
CASSTWLNTEAFF
TGTGCCAGCAGTACTTGGTTGAACACTGAAGCTTTCTTT
>TRBV5-8|.|.|TRBJ1-1
CASSWERQRAAFF
TGTGCCAGCAGCTGGGAGAGACAAAGAGCAGCTTTCTTT
>TRBV7-6|.|once|TRBJ2-7
CASSLLQGGYEQYF
TGTGCCAGCAGCTTACTTCAGGGTGGCTACGAGCAGTACTTC
>TRBV5-1|TRBD1|.|TRBJ1-2
CASSATTGGVYGYTF
TGCGCCAGCAGCGCCACGACAGGGGGCGTCTATGGCTACACCTTC
>TRBV30|TRBD1|few|TRBJ1-2
CALGQGALYGYTF
TGTGCCTTGGGACAGGGGGCTCTCTATGGCTACACCTTC
>TRBV9|.|few|TRBJ1-1
CASSEQGSGTEAFF
TGTGCCAGCAGCGAACAGGGATCGGGCACTGAAGCTTTCTTT